The 10 T cell receptor beta chains below come from one sample, sequenced in a study of T cell repertoires in ileal Crohn's disease. Profiling relied on immunoSEQ multiplex PCR, and the TCRdb table lists in-frame clones only, not all of them. The table records around 14,000 clones, around 78% of them present only once. Sequenced input: ileal tissue. The source of these receptors is an adult with Crohn's disease.

This clone appeared once. V usage is TRBV6-5 and J usage is TRBJ1-2; the D is unclear. The CDR3 extends over 10 amino acids. Germline loops: CDR1 MNHEY, CDR2 SVGAGI. Trimming shortened V by 11 bases and J by 6 bases, and 10 bases separated the two germline ends. The CDR3 spells CASRGHGYTF. The CDR3 DNA is TGTGCCTCCCGAGGGCATGGCTACACCTTC.

The V call is TRBV2, the J call TRBJ1-2; 7 bases match TRBD1. Losses at the gene ends were 9 bases for V and 3 bases for J; bases not matched to a gene: 10. The CDR3 contains 14 residues. Germline CDR1 SNHLY, CDR2 FYNNEI. CDR3 DNA sequence: TGTGCCAGTACAGAGAACAGGGGAGACTATGGCTACACCTTC. It translates to CASTENRGDYGYTF.

V is TRBV5-6 and J is TRBJ2-3; 7 nucleotides line up with TRBD2. After removal of 3 bases from V and 4 bases from J, the junction contained 8 bases not matched to a gene. This CDR3 has 15 amino acids. The germline CDR1 and CDR2 sequences are SGHDT and YYEEEE. CDR3 residues: CASSSQAGMSDTQYF. The CDR3, as DNA: TGTGCCAGCAGCTCCCAAGCGGGGATGTCAGATACGCAGTATTTT. Based on the CDR3 plus reference TRBV5-6 and TRBJ2-3, the full variable domain is DAGVTQSPTHLIKTRGQQVTLRCSPKSGHDTVSWYQQALGQGPQFIFQYYEEEERQRGNFPDRFSGHQFPNYSSELNVNALLLGDSALYLCASSSQAGMSDTQYFGPGTRLTVL.

The chain links TRBV27 to TRBJ2-7; the D gene is possibly TRBD2 (6 bases). Germline V gives CDR1 MNHEY, CDR2 SMNVEV (reference sequence). The V gene lost 5 bases and the J gene lost 0 bases, with 17 bases spanning the gap. The CDR3 consists of 16 residues. The chain's CDR3 is CASSRSSASASYEQYF. The CDR3 DNA is TGTGCCAGCAGTCGTTCAAGTGCTAGCGCCTCCTACGAGCAGTACTTC.

This clone was observed once. The V and J genes are TRBV5-1 and TRBJ2-3; possibly TRBD1 for D (6 bases). Germline V gene data show CDR1 as SGHRS and CDR2 as YFSETQ. V lost 0 bases to trimming and J lost 2 bases, with 13 bases between them. The CDR3 is 16 residues long. CDR3 loop: CASSLGYGQITDTQYF. The CDR3 region has the DNA TGCGCCAGCAGCTTGGGGTATGGACAGATCACAGATACGCAGTATTTT. The variable domain in full, completed from reference TRBV5-1 and TRBJ2-3, reads KAGVTQTPRYLIKTRGQQVTLSCSPISGHRSVSWYQQTPGQGLQFLFEYFSETQRNKGNFPGRFSGRQFSNSRSEMNVSTLELGDSALYLCASSLGYGQITDTQYFGPGTRLTVL.

As concerns this clone: At the DNA level, this CDR3 is encoded by other sequences in the same sample as well. The chain couples TRBV5-1 to TRBJ1-1; possibly TRBD1 for D (6 bases). The CDR3 length is 14 residues. The germline V gene has CDR1 SGHRS and CDR2 YFSETQ. V was clipped by 0 bases and J by 4 bases, with 10 bases between them. The CDR3 DNA follows: TGCGCCAGCAGCTTGGCCGGGGGGCCCACTGAAGCTTTCTTT. It specifies CASSLAGGPTEAFF.

V gene TRBV2 combines with J gene TRBJ1-6, with 7 bases that match TRBD1. The CDR3 spans 14 residues. The germline CDR1 and CDR2 sequences are SNHLY and FYNNEI. Losses at the gene ends were 6 bases for V and 10 bases for J; bases not matched to a gene: 9. CDR3 amino acids: CASSAGTVGSPLHF. DNA for the CDR3: TGTGCCAGCAGCGCCGGGACAGTGGGCTCACCCCTCCACTTT. Based on the CDR3 plus reference TRBV2 and TRBJ1-6, the full variable domain is EPEVTQTPSHQVTQMGQEVILRCVPISNHLYFYWYRQILGQKVEFLVSFYNNEISEKSEIFDDQFSVERPDGSNFTLKIRSTKLEDSAMYFCASSAGTVGSPLHFGNGTRLTVT.

This clone was counted between two and nine times. V usage is TRBV6-6 and J usage is TRBJ1-6; possible D gene TRBD1, 6 bases. The germline V gene encodes CDR1 MNHNY and CDR2 SVGAGI (reference sequence). The CDR3 spans 15 residues. The germline V and J ends were trimmed by 6 bases and 8 bases, with 17 bases remaining between them. CDR3 sequence (DNA): TGTGCCAGCAGGGGGGACATCCTTTCGGATTCACCCCTCCACTTT. The encoded protein is CASRGDILSDSPLHF.

Only a few counts were recorded for this clone. This specimen includes other DNA sequences encoding the same CDR3. The gene calls are TRBV4-3 and TRBJ1-2; 9 bases are a match to TRBD1. CDR1 and CDR2 (germline): LGHNA, YSLEER. Trimming removed 4 bases from V and 6 bases from J; junction bases left unmatched: 3. The CDR3 loop spans 13 amino acids. CDR3 DNA sequence: TGCGCCAGCAGCCCAAGACAGGGGGATGGCTACACCTTC. This gives the protein CASSPRQGDGYTF.

The rearrangement links TRBV25-1 to TRBJ1-4, with TRBD1 identical over 9 bases. Trimming removed 2 bases from V and 8 bases from J; junction bases left unmatched: 6. Germline lookup yields CDR1 MGHDK and CDR2 SYGVNS. The CDR3 has 15 residues. CDR3 in DNA: TGTGCCAGCAGTGAACGGGGGGACAGGGAGGAAAAACTGTTTTTT. It yields the protein CASSERGDREEKLFF.